This T cell receptor beta chain was profiled in a study of a mutant IDH1 vaccine in newly diagnosed glioma. The overall study: The earlier regimen, radiotherapy, temozolomide, or both, was most often both. It was at week 35 that visit V12 occurred, and at week 47 that visit V13 did.

TCRdb's copy holds only in-frame clones and misses some; the assay was immunoSEQ multiplex PCR. The data show about 60,000 clones, 80% to 90% seen once. Time point: week 35, safety follow-up. One vaccine dose held 300 ug of mutant IDH1 20-mer peptide and came with topical imiquimod. As for this clone: The antigen is unknown.

This specimen was PBMCs, taken from a glioma patient whose treatment included an IDH1 peptide vaccine. The sequence was collected from a young man with glioma.

CDR3: CASTLKGNQPQHF. The CDR3 DNA reads TGTGCCAGTACCCTAAAGGGCAATCAGCCCCAGCATTTT. The chain couples TRBV19 to TRBJ1-5; no definite D call. The CDR3 sequence is 13 residues long. Trimming left V 7 bases short and J 2 bases short, with 9 bases between. Germline V gives CDR1 LNHDA, CDR2 SQIVND (reference sequence).